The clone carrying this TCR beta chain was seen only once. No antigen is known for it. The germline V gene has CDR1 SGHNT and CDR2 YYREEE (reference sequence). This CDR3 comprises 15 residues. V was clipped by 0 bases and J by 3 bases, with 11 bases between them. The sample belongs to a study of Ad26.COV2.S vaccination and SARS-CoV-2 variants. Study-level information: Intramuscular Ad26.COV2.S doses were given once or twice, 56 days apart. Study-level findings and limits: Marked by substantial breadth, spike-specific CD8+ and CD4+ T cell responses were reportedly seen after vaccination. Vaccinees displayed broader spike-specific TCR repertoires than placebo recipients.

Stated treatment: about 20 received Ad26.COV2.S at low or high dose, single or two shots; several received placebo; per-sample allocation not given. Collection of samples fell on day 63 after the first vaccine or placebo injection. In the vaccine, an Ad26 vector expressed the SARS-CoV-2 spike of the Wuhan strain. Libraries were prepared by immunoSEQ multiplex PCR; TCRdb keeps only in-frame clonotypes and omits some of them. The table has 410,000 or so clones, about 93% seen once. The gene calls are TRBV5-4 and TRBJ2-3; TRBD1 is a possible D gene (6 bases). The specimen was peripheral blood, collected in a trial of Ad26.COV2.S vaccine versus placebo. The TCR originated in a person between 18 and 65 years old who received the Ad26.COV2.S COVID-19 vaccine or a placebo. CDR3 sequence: CASSLGGGRTDTQYF. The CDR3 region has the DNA TGTGCCAGCAGCTTGGGAGGGGGTCGAACAGATACGCAGTATTTT.